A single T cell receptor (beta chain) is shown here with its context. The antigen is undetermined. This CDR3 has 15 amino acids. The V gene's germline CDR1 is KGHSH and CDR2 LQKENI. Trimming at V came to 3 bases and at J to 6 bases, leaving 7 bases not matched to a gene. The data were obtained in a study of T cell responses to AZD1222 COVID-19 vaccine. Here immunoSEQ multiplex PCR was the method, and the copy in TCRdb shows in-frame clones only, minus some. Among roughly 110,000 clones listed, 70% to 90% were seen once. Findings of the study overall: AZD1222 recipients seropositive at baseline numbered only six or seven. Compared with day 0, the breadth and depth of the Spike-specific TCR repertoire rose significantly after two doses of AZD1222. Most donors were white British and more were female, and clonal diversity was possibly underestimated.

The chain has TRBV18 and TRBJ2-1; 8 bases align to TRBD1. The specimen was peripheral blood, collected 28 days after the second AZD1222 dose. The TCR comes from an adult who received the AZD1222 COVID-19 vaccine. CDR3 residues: CASSPQTGAGNEQFF. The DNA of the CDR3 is TGTGCCAGCTCACCTCAGACAGGGGCCGGCAATGAGCAGTTCTTC.